The 30 T cell receptor beta chains below were found in one sample sequenced in a study of spatial heterogeneity in lung cancer (dated by TCRdb to between 2017 and 2020). The sample's time point label, decoded: sample taken at primary tumor resection. Without any cell sorting, TCR sequencing was performed on whole RNA extracted either from tumor and nontumor lung tissue or from cryopreserved PBMC samples. Libraries were constructed by 5' RACE. Sequenced on a NextSeq 500. TCRdb handled the public reads itself, with Q25 trimming in fastp and clone calling in MiXCR, and kept productive beta chains. Rows are unified per CDR3 protein, each entry keeping the most common DNA and genes. This sample lists 9,500 to 14,000 distinct CDR3 sequences; roughly 3.5% were detected once. 52% of the sample is held by the ten biggest clonotypes. Sequencing used PBMCs, obtained at surgery. These receptors were obtained from a female donor with early-stage non-small cell lung cancer.

This clonotype was found many times. The library was built for alpha chains, so this beta chain is an off-target read and its size means little. The chain has TRBV5-1 and TRBJ2-5; maybe TRBD1 (6 bases). The CDR3 has 13 amino acids. Germline CDR1 is SGHRS and CDR2 is YFSETQ. Trimming cost V 3 bases and J 2 bases, with 8 bases left between them. CDR3 DNA sequence: TGCGCCAGCAGCTCCGGACAGCAAGAGACCCAGTACTTC. Protein sequence: CASSSGQQETQYF. Complete variable domain (other parts from reference TRBV5-1 and TRBJ2-5): KAGVTQTPRYLIKTRGQQVTLSCSPISGHRSVSWYQQTPGQGLQFLFEYFSETQRNKGNFPGRFSGRQFSNSRSEMNVSTLELGDSALYLCASSSGQQETQYFGPGTRLLVL.

This clonotype was observed at least ten times. This beta chain lies outside the target of a library built for alpha chains; its clone size means little. The rearrangement joins TRBV6-1 to TRBJ2-2; tentative D call: TRBD2 (6 bases). The CDR3 has 12 amino acids. Trimming took off 11 bases at V and 4 bases at J, with 11 bases between the two ends. The V gene's germline CDR1 is MNHNS and CDR2 SASEGT. The CDR3 loop is CAGWRGTGELFF. Written as DNA, the CDR3 is TGTGCCGGCTGGAGGGGCACCGGGGAGCTGTTTTTT.

This clonotype was observed a few times. In a library made to pick up alpha chains, this beta chain is a stray read with a size that means little. This chain uses TRBV3-1 with TRBJ1-1, with D uncertain. V shed 4 bases and J shed 0 bases, with 12 bases lying between them. Germline CDR1 reads LGHDT; CDR2 reads YNNKEL (reference sequence). The CDR3 covers 15 residues. CDR3 bases: TGTGCCAGCAGCCCCAGTGCCCCTATGAACACTGAAGCTTTCTTT. Protein: CASSPSAPMNTEAFF.

This clonotype has ten or more counts. Since the library was made to target alpha chains, this beta chain is a stray read and its abundance is not meaningful. The gene calls are TRBV12-3 or TRBV12-4 and TRBJ1-1; D perhaps matches TRBD1 (5 bases). Trimming removed 7 bases from V and 7 bases from J, with 19 bases in between. CDR3 length: 14 amino acids. The CDR3 region has the DNA TGTGCCAGCAAGATGGCTGAGGGCAGGGTTGAAGCTTTCTTT. The encoded protein is CASKMAEGRVEAFF.

At least ten counts were recorded for this clonotype. A library prepared for alpha chains yielded this beta chain as an off-target read; its size is of little meaning. V usage is TRBV20-1 and J usage is TRBJ2-3; TRBD2 matches at 9 bases. Germline CDR1 and CDR2: DFQATT and SNEGSKA (reference sequence). The CDR3 loop spans 12 amino acids. With V trimmed by 6 bases and J by 8 bases, 6 bases remained unmatched. CDR3 protein: CSANSGGGTQYF. DNA for the CDR3: TGCAGTGCCAATAGCGGGGGTGGTACGCAGTATTTT.

This clonotype was recorded many times. Because this beta chain is a stray read in a library intended to capture alpha chains, its abundance should not be given much weight. The genes are TRBV7-2 and TRBJ2-1; 11 bases fit TRBD2. With 8 bases clipped from V and 6 bases from J, the junction kept 6 bases outside the gene matches. Germline CDR1 SGHTA, CDR2 FQGNSA. The CDR3 loop spans 14 amino acids. DNA for the CDR3: TGTGCCAGCTCGATAGCGGGAGGGCGCAATGAGCAGTTCTTC. Its translation is CASSIAGGRNEQFF.

This clonotype has ten or more counts. This beta chain is an unintended read in a library built for alpha chains; its size means little. V gene TRBV7-2 combines with J gene TRBJ2-7; 7 bases are shared with TRBD2. With V trimmed by 1 base and J by 6 bases, 9 bases remained unmatched. This CDR3 is 15 amino acids long. CDR1 SGHTA and CDR2 FQGNSA come from the germline V gene. The CDR3 DNA sequence: TGTGCCAGCAGCTTAGTAGCGGGTGCTGCCTCCGAGCAGTACTTC. Translating gives CASSLVAGAASEQYF. Full variable domain (missing parts from reference TRBV7-2 and TRBJ2-7): GAGVSQSPSNKVTEKGKDVELRCDPISGHTALYWYRQSLGQGLEFLIYFQGNSAPDKSGLPSDRFSAERTGGSVSTLTIQRTQQEDSAVYLCASSLVAGAASEQYFGPGTRLTVT.

In this sample, this clonotype turned up many times. This beta chain turned up in a library designed for alpha chains; as an off-target read, its abundance says little. The chain combines TRBV27 with TRBJ2-1; 7 positions match TRBD2. Per germline, CDR1 MNHEY and CDR2 SMNVEV (reference sequence). The CDR3 runs 15 residues. After removal of 3 bases from V and 3 bases from J, the junction contained 5 bases not matched to a gene. This chain's CDR3 is CASSLASGVYNEQFF. The CDR3 DNA is TGTGCCAGCAGTTTGGCTAGCGGAGTCTACAATGAGCAGTTCTTC.

This clonotype was observed at least ten times. This beta chain slipped into a library made for alpha chains as a stray read, so its size is not meaningful. V is TRBV4-3 and J is TRBJ2-7; the D gene is possibly TRBD1 (6 bases). The CDR3 length is 14 residues. The germline gives CDR1 LGHNA, CDR2 YSLEER. The V end was cut by 3 bases, the J end by 6 bases, with 15 bases between. CDR3 region: CASSQGLGAGEQYF. CDR3 nucleotides: TGCGCCAGCAGCCAGGGGTTGGGGGCCGGCGAGCAGTACTTC.

This clonotype was seen ten or more times. This beta chain slipped into a library made for alpha chains as a stray read, so its size is not meaningful. The chain has TRBV5-5 and TRBJ1-2, with D possibly being TRBD1 (5 bases). This CDR3 is 15 amino acids long. Germline V gene data show CDR1 as SGHKS and CDR2 as YYEKEE (reference sequence). V shed 5 bases and J shed 2 bases, with 16 bases lying between them. CDR3 sequence reads: CASSSPGRGNYGYTF. As DNA, the CDR3 is TGTGCCAGCAGTTCACCGGGACGCGGGAACTATGGCTACACCTTC.

In this sample, this clonotype turned up a few times. The size of this beta chain means little, since it is a stray read in a library made for alpha chains. The chain links TRBV2 to TRBJ1-4; 7 nucleotides align to TRBD1. The CDR3 sequence is 15 residues long. CDR1 and CDR2 from the germline V gene are SNHLY and FYNNEI. With 7 bases clipped from V and 0 bases from J, the junction kept 5 bases outside the gene matches. CDR3 protein: CASIEDRTTNEKLFF. In DNA, the CDR3 is TGTGCCAGCATTGAGGACAGGACAACTAATGAAAAACTGTTTTTT.

This clonotype was counted many times. The size of this beta chain means little, since it is a stray read in a library made for alpha chains. This chain links TRBV28 with TRBJ1-3; D is unclear. Germline assignment: CDR1 MDHEN and CDR2 SYDVKM. The CDR3 totals 13 residues. V lost 5 bases to trimming and J lost 7 bases, with 12 bases between them. The CDR3 DNA reads TGTGCCAGCAGTCCATCGCCGGGGAACACCATATATTTT. The encoded protein is CASSPSPGNTIYF.

This clonotype was detected many times. This beta chain came through as a stray read in a library set up for alpha chains, and its size says little. The chain couples TRBV10-3 to TRBJ2-3; 10 bases map to TRBD2. CDR1 and CDR2 from the germline V gene are ENHRY and SYGVKD. The CDR3 loop spans 14 amino acids. V lost 11 bases to trimming and J lost 0 bases; unmatched junction nucleotides: 5. CDR3 sequence (DNA): TGTGCCGCCAATAGCGGGGGGAGCACAGATACGCAGTATTTT. Translating it yields CAANSGGSTDTQYF.

By proportion, this clonotype is medium-sized (0.01 to 0.1%). The library was designed around alpha chains, so this beta chain is a stray read whose abundance carries little weight. The CDR3 protein is CASKSQPNTEAFF. The CDR3 region has the DNA TGTGCCAGTAAATCTCAGCCGAACACTGAAGCTTTCTTT. The chain uses TRBV2 and TRBJ1-1; no clear D gene. The germline V and J ends were trimmed by 9 bases and 1 base, with 12 bases remaining between them. The CDR3 contains 13 residues. Per germline, CDR1 SNHLY and CDR2 FYNNEI.

Ten or more counts support this clonotype. This beta chain turned up in a library designed for alpha chains; as an off-target read, its abundance says little. This sequence joins TRBV5-6 and TRBJ2-2; TRBD1 matches 8 bases. This CDR3 is 15 amino acids long. With V trimmed by 4 bases and J by 3 bases, 5 bases remained unmatched. The germline gives CDR1 SGHDT, CDR2 YYEEEE. The CDR3 is CASSVVQGDTGELFF. CDR3 DNA sequence: TGTGCCAGCAGCGTAGTACAGGGGGACACCGGGGAGCTGTTTTTT.

This clonotype was seen at least ten times. Because the library targeted alpha chains, this beta chain is an off-target read whose size means little. The genes are TRBV5-1 and TRBJ2-3; tentatively, D is TRBD2 (6 bases). CDR1 and CDR2 (germline): SGHRS, YFSETQ. The CDR3 length is 14 residues. Deletions cut 6 bases from V and 1 base from J, with 12 bases between. The CDR3 reads CASKTGDRTDTQYF. DNA for the CDR3: TGCGCCAGCAAAACGGGGGACCGCACAGATACGCAGTATTTT.

There are many counts of this clonotype. This beta chain turned up in a library designed for alpha chains; as an off-target read, its abundance says little. The V gene is TRBV9, the J gene TRBJ2-7, with 15 bases matching TRBD2. Germline loops: CDR1 SGDLS, CDR2 YYNGEE. V dropped 3 bases and J dropped 6; count of bases not matched to a gene: 4. The CDR3 has 15 residues. Written as DNA, the CDR3 is TGTGCCAGCAGCGCAGGGACTAGCGGGGGGCGCGAGCAGTACTTC. The encoded protein is CASSAGTSGGREQYF.

Sample share makes this clonotype medium-sized. Little can be read into the size of this beta chain, an off-target read in a library designed for alpha chains. The CDR3 nucleotides read TGCAGTGCTAGACCGCGGGGGACCTTATCCTACAATGAGCAGTTCTTC. It yields the protein CSARPRGTLSYNEQFF. This sequence joins TRBV20-1 and TRBJ2-1; 7 bases align to TRBD2. V lost 2 bases to trimming and J lost 1 base; unmatched junction nucleotides: 8. Germline V CDR1 and CDR2: DFQATT, SNEGSKA (reference sequence). CDR3 length equals 16 residues.

To note about this clonotype: This beta chain slipped into a library made for alpha chains as a stray read, so its size is not meaningful. The chain couples TRBV6-1 to TRBJ1-6, with D possibly matching TRBD1 (6 bases). The CDR3 is 15 residues long. Looked up from germline, CDR1 is MNHNS and CDR2 is SASEGT. Trimming stripped 5 bases from V and 3 bases from J, with 11 bases between. The CDR3 DNA follows: TGTGCCAGCAGTTCCCGGGACAACTATAATTCACCCCTCCACTTT. Its protein is CASSSRDNYNSPLHF.

Many counts were recorded for this clonotype. Because the library targeted alpha chains, this beta chain is an off-target read whose size means little. The V and J genes are TRBV5-1 and TRBJ1-5; a possible D gene is TRBD1 (5 bases). The CDR3 spans 14 residues. Germline CDR1 and CDR2: SGHRS and YFSETQ. V lost 1 base to trimming and J lost 6 bases, with 11 bases between them. The CDR3 DNA reads as TGCGCCAGCAGCTTGCTGGGGGAAAGTCAGCCCCAGCATTTT. Protein sequence: CASSLLGESQPQHF.

This clonotype was detected ten times or more. Little can be read into the size of this beta chain, an off-target read in a library designed for alpha chains. The J gene is TRBJ2-6, the V gene TRBV5-4; D uncertain. This CDR3 region has 19 residues. The V gene's germline CDR1 is SGHNT and CDR2 YYREEE (reference sequence). The germline V and J ends were trimmed by 4 bases and 0 bases, with 20 bases remaining between them. The CDR3 reads CASSPERHTQSSGANVLTF. CDR3 nucleotide sequence: TGTGCCAGCAGCCCGGAGCGACATACCCAAAGCTCTGGGGCCAACGTCCTGACTTTC.

This clonotype was seen at least ten times. As an off-target read in a library built for alpha chains, this beta chain has a frequency of little significance. The J gene is TRBJ2-3, the V gene TRBV9; 9 nucleotides align to TRBD2. Germline CDR1 and CDR2: SGDLS and YYNGEE. Unmatched junction bases numbered 3, after V lost 1 base and J lost 0 bases. The CDR3 covers 16 residues. CDR3 sequence reads: CASSVTSGSSTDTQYF. Here the CDR3 DNA reads TGTGCCAGCAGCGTAACTAGCGGGTCTAGCACAGATACGCAGTATTTT.

This clonotype was seen at least ten times. In a library made to pick up alpha chains, this beta chain is a stray read with a size that means little. The gene calls are TRBV4-2 and TRBJ2-7; TRBD2 matches at 8 bases. The germline gives CDR1 LGHNA, CDR2 YNFKEQ. With 0 bases clipped from V and 3 bases from J, the junction kept 4 bases outside the gene matches. This CDR3 has 15 residues. DNA for the CDR3: TGTGCCAGCAGCCAAGAGGCGGGGGGAAGCTACGAGCAGTACTTC. Its translation is CASSQEAGGSYEQYF.

In the case of this clonotype: This may arise from a read error, as a much more abundant clone is one base away. This beta chain is a stray read from a library made for alpha chains; its abundance is not meaningful. V is TRBV2 and J is TRBJ2-1; 8 bases align to TRBD2. Germline V gene data show CDR1 as SNHLY and CDR2 as FYNNEI. V gave up 11 bases and J gave up 4 bases; unmatched junction bases: 13. This CDR3 is built from 15 residues. The CDR3 here is CACGAGGLIYNEQFF. CDR3 bases: TGTGCCTGCGGGGCGGGAGGATTAATATACAATGAGCAGTTCTTC.

This clonotype was detected only a few times. The library was prepared for alpha chains; this beta chain is a stray read, so its frequency means little. The chain recombines TRBV5-1 with TRBJ2-7; 9 bases fit TRBD1. CDR3 size: 16 residues. The germline V gene has CDR1 SGHRS and CDR2 YFSETQ. V gave up 1 base and J gave up 4 bases; unmatched junction bases: 9. For the CDR3, the DNA is TGCGCCAGCAGCTTGTCAGGGACAGGGACGGTGTACGAGCAGTACTTC. Protein product: CASSLSGTGTVYEQYF. The full variable domain, its missing parts supplied by reference TRBV5-1 and TRBJ2-7, is KAGVTQTPRYLIKTRGQQVTLSCSPISGHRSVSWYQQTPGQGLQFLFEYFSETQRNKGNFPGRFSGRQFSNSRSEMNVSTLELGDSALYLCASSLSGTGTVYEQYFGPGTRLTVT.

This clonotype was seen at least ten times. This beta chain appears as a stray read in a library generated for alpha chains; its size is not informative. The rearrangement uses TRBV18 and TRBJ2-3, with D hard to call. This CDR3 is 13 amino acids long. Trimming shortened V by 5 bases and J by 5 bases, and 11 bases separated the two germline ends. Germline CDR1 is KGHSH and CDR2 is LQKENI. The chain's CDR3 is CASSYGSGDTQYF. The CDR3 DNA follows: TGTGCCAGCTCATACGGTTCGGGAGATACGCAGTATTTT.

About this clonotype itself: With the library built for alpha chains, this beta chain is off target and its frequency is not meaningful. V gene TRBV6-5 combines with J gene TRBJ2-3; 8 nucleotides align to TRBD2. The CDR3 contains 14 residues. Per the germline V gene, CDR1 is MNHEY and CDR2 is SVGAGI. J gave up 5 bases and V 2 bases, and 3 bases lay outside the gene matches. As DNA, the CDR3 is TGTGCCAGCAGTTACACCGGGACTAGAGATACGCAGTATTTT. It codes for CASSYTGTRDTQYF.

For this clonotype: A library made for alpha chains picked up this beta chain off target, so its size means little. The chain employs TRBV6-5 and TRBJ2-7, with 8 bases lining up with TRBD2. V trimming: 6 bases; J trimming: 9 bases; junction bases outside the gene matches: 7. The CDR3 has 12 amino acids. CDR1 is MNHEY and CDR2 is SVGAGI in the germline V gene. The chain's CDR3 is CASRDGGATQYF. CDR3 sequence (DNA): TGTGCCAGCAGAGACGGGGGGGCGACGCAGTACTTC.

This clonotype was observed a few times. Found in a library prepared for alpha chains, this beta chain is an off-target read, and its abundance has little meaning. This sequence joins TRBV7-2 and TRBJ1-6, with 9 bases aligning to TRBD1. Germline lookup yields CDR1 SGHTA and CDR2 FQGNSA. Germline trimming cut 4 bases from V and 7 bases from J; bases unmatched to any gene: 5. This CDR3 is 15 amino acids long. CDR3 DNA: TGTGCCAGCAGCTCCGTTGGGACAGGGAATTCACCCCTCCACTTT. Protein product: CASSSVGTGNSPLHF.

The sample holds many counts of this clonotype. The library was prepared for alpha chains; this beta chain is a stray read, so its frequency means little. The chain employs TRBV6-1 and TRBJ2-3; D perhaps matches TRBD2 (6 bases). Trimming cost V 7 bases and J 0 bases, with 11 bases left between them. The CDR3 is 14 residues long. From germline, CDR1 is MNHNS and CDR2 SASEGT. The CDR3 nucleotides read TGTGCCAGCATGCGGGGAACCAGCACAGATACGCAGTATTTT. Amino acids: CASMRGTSTDTQYF.